The next 30 T cell receptor beta chains were all read from a single sample in a study of cytomegalovirus exposure and HLA in healthy donors. TCRdb's table, derived via immunoSEQ multiplex PCR, lists solely in-frame clones and lacks some. The sample consists of some 200,000 clones, roughly 86% of them appearing once. Sequenced: PBMCs. These receptors were obtained from a man between 25 and 39 years old in good health and CMV-seropositive.

J is TRBJ1-1 and V is TRBV30, with D perhaps matching TRBD1 (6 bases). Trimming pared 5 bases from V and 1 base from J, leaving 14 bases between. The germline gives CDR1 GTSNPN, CDR2 SVGIG (reference sequence). This CDR3 contains 14 residues. CDR3 amino acids: CAWDKLGQNTEAFF. CDR3 bases: TGTGCCTGGGATAAGTTGGGACAGAACACTGAAGCTTTCTTT.

The rearrangement links TRBV6-5 to TRBJ2-7; D is possibly TRBD1 (5 bases). In germline, CDR1 is MNHEY, CDR2 SVGAGI. Deletions cut 5 bases from V and 2 bases from J, with 10 bases between. The CDR3 contains 13 residues. CDR3 residues: CASSPTGTYEQYF. DNA for the CDR3: TGTGCCAGCAGTCCTACAGGAACCTACGAGCAGTACTTC.

V usage is TRBV9 and J usage is TRBJ2-7; 8 bases map to TRBD2. Germline values: CDR1 SGDLS, CDR2 YYNGEE. The CDR3 is made up of 15 amino acids. V shed 4 bases and J 1 base; nucleotides not matched to a gene: 7. The CDR3 nucleotides read TGTGCCAGCAGCCCGGGGACTAGACGTTCCTACGAGCAGTACTTC. Translation gives CASSPGTRRSYEQYF.

The V and J genes are TRBV11-3 and TRBJ2-7, with TRBD1 matching 10 bases. The CDR3 contains 15 residues. In germline, CDR1 is SGHNT, CDR2 YENEEA. The J segment lost 2 bases and the V segment lost 2 bases, leaving 3 bases of the junction unmatched. CDR3 bases: TGTGCCAGCAGCTTACCGGGACAGGGGACCTACGAGCAGTACTTC. As protein: CASSLPGQGTYEQYF. Full variable domain (outside the CDR3, taken from reference TRBV11-3 and TRBJ2-7): EAGVVQSPRYKIIEKKQPVAFWCNPISGHNTLYWYLQNLGQGPELLIRYENEEAVDDSQLPKDRFSAERLKGVDSTLKIQPAELGDSAVYLCASSLPGQGTYEQYFGPGTRLTVT.

The genes are TRBV5-1 and TRBJ2-6; D is uncertain. The CDR3 has 13 residues. V gave up 6 bases and J gave up 0 bases, with 4 bases separating them. In germline, CDR1 is SGHRS, CDR2 YFSETQ. The chain's CDR3 is CASKRSGANVLTF. The DNA for the CDR3 is TGCGCCAGCAAGCGCTCTGGGGCCAACGTCCTGACTTTC.

This clone was counted between two and nine times. The CDR3 loop reads CASSLGGKGYTF. The DNA for the CDR3 is TGTGCCAGCAGCTTAGGGGGAAAAGGCTACACCTTC. This chain connects TRBV7-6 to TRBJ1-2; D ambiguous. CDR3 length: 12 residues. The germline V gene encodes CDR1 SGHVS and CDR2 FNYEAQ. Between the trimmed V and J ends, which lost 1 base and 8 bases, there was a span of 8 bases. The entire variable domain, with the rest obtained from reference TRBV7-6 and TRBJ1-2, is as follows: GAGVSQSPRYKVTKRGQDVALRCDPISGHVSLYWYRQALGQGPEFLTYFNYEAQQDKSGLPNDRFSAERPEGSISTLTIQRTEQRDSAMYRCASSLGGKGYTFGSGTRLTVV.

This chain joins TRBV30 and TRBJ1-2, with unresolved D. The CDR3 covers 13 residues. The germline CDR1 and CDR2 sequences are GTSNPN and SVGIG (reference sequence). V gave up 0 bases and J gave up 8 bases, with 13 bases separating them. CDR3 bases: TGTGCCTGGAGTGTAATCCGTGATGGGGGCTACACCTTC. It encodes CAWSVIRDGGYTF.

The genes are TRBV5-1 and TRBJ2-5; 8 bases agree with TRBD2. Germline V lookup: CDR1 SGHRS, CDR2 YFSETQ. V gave up 0 bases and J gave up 2 bases; unmatched junction bases: 6. The CDR3 runs 16 residues. The CDR3: CASSLVLAGVQETQYF. Here the CDR3 DNA reads TGCGCCAGCAGCTTGGTCCTAGCGGGCGTTCAAGAGACCCAGTACTTC.

The genes are TRBV4-1 and TRBJ2-5; perhaps TRBD2 as D (6 bases). The CDR3 is 13 amino acids. V shed 5 bases and J shed 5 bases, with 12 bases lying between them. Germline V CDR1 and CDR2: MGHRA, YSYEKL. The CDR3 region is CASSYDSGETQYF. CDR3 coding DNA: TGCGCCAGCAGCTACGACAGCGGGGAGACCCAGTACTTC.

On this clone: At the DNA level, this CDR3 is encoded by other sequences in the same sample as well. The chain has TRBV9 and TRBJ2-7, with 7 bases identical to TRBD2. CDR1 is SGDLS and CDR2 is YYNGEE in the germline V gene. V lost 3 bases, J lost 4 bases, and 4 bases stayed unmatched. CDR3 length equals 13 residues. The CDR3 DNA sequence: TGTGCCAGCAGCGCCCCGGGGGGTTACGAGCAGTACTTC. As protein: CASSAPGGYEQYF.

The V and J genes are TRBV28 and TRBJ2-1; possible D gene TRBD1, 6 bases. V was clipped by 5 bases and J by 4 bases, with 12 bases between them. The CDR3 contains 14 residues. Germline-derived CDR1 and CDR2 are MDHEN and SYDVKM. CDR3 sequence reads: CASSPARGYNEQFF. The CDR3 nucleotides read TGTGCCAGCAGTCCTGCTAGGGGGTACAATGAGCAGTTCTTC.

This clone was seen once. The rearrangement uses TRBV28 and TRBJ1-1, with a possible D match to TRBD1 (5 bases). Trimming stripped 3 bases from V and 1 base from J, with 12 bases between. The CDR3 extends over 15 amino acids. Germline V gives CDR1 MDHEN, CDR2 SYDVKM. The DNA for the CDR3 is TGTGCCAGCAGTTTCGGGAGCAGGGCGAACACTGAAGCTTTCTTT. The encoded protein is CASSFGSRANTEAFF.

The chain joins TRBV28 to TRBJ2-7; unclear D gene. This CDR3 comprises 13 residues. Germline V lookup: CDR1 MDHEN, CDR2 SYDVKM. Trimming stripped 5 bases from V and 3 bases from J, with 11 bases between. CDR3 DNA: TGTGCCAGCAGTCGAGCCCAAGTCTACGAGCAGTACTTC. As protein: CASSRAQVYEQYF.

This chain joins TRBV27 and TRBJ2-3; perhaps TRBD1 as D (5 bases). This CDR3 contains 13 residues. V lost 6 bases and J 0 bases, leaving 7 bases between the germline ends. Germline V gene lookup returns CDR1 MNHEY and CDR2 SMNVEV (reference sequence). The CDR3 region has the DNA TGTGCCAGCAGAGACAGAAGCACAGATACGCAGTATTTT. It translates to CASRDRSTDTQYF.

This chain links TRBV2 with TRBJ1-4, with 7 bases lining up with TRBD1. This CDR3 region has 14 residues. Germline CDR1 and CDR2: SNHLY and FYNNEI. The V gene end was trimmed by 6 bases and the J gene end by 6 bases; junction bases not matched to a gene: 7. The CDR3 coding sequence is TGTGCCAGCAGAAATCAAGGGGGCCATGAAAAACTGTTTTTT. This translates into CASRNQGGHEKLFF.

The chain combines TRBV15 with TRBJ1-5; 7 nucleotides align to TRBD1. The CDR3 sequence is 14 residues long. V gave up 6 bases and J gave up 6 bases; unmatched junction bases: 8. Germline CDR1 LNHNV, CDR2 YYDKDF (reference sequence). CDR3 in DNA: TGTGCCACCAGTATAAACAGGGGTGCTCAGCCCCAGCATTTT. Encoded protein: CATSINRGAQPQHF.

V gene TRBV9 combines with J gene TRBJ2-7; weak D call: TRBD2 (5 bases). The CDR3 runs to 14 residues. Looked up from germline, CDR1 is SGDLS and CDR2 is YYNGEE. V lost 1 base and J 4 bases, leaving 12 bases between the germline ends. The DNA for the CDR3 is TGTGCCAGCAGCGTAAGCGGAGCCTCATACGAGCAGTACTTC. Its translation: CASSVSGASYEQYF.

The chain is built from TRBV29-1 and TRBJ2-1, with 9 bases matching TRBD1. J gave up 10 bases and V 7 bases, and 5 bases lay outside the gene matches. The CDR3 contains 11 residues. Per the germline V gene, CDR1 is SQVTM and CDR2 is ANQGSEA. The CDR3 here is CSAGTGPEQFF. The CDR3, as DNA: TGCAGCGCAGGGACAGGGCCAGAGCAGTTCTTC.

The chain combines TRBV27 with TRBJ2-2, with 9 bases lining up with TRBD1. Germline loops: CDR1 MNHEY, CDR2 SMNVEV (reference sequence). CDR3 length equals 15 residues. V trimming: 1 base; J trimming: 4 bases; junction bases outside the gene matches: 1. The CDR3 nucleotides are TGTGCCAGCAGTTTATGGACAGGGGCCACCGGGGAGCTGTTTTTT. Translating gives CASSLWTGATGELFF.

The J gene is TRBJ2-3, the V gene TRBV6-5; the D gene is possibly TRBD2 (6 bases). The CDR3 length is 15 residues. CDR1 and CDR2 from the germline V gene are MNHEY and SVGAGI. Trimming took off 0 bases at V and 8 bases at J, with 15 bases between the two ends. This CDR3 reads CASSYSAGSHGTQYF. CDR3 bases: TGTGCCAGCAGTTACTCGGCGGGGAGTCACGGTACGCAGTATTTT.

In its sample, this clone was seen once. CDR3 DNA sequence: TGTGCCAGCAGTGAAAGGACAGGGGGCGTCTACGAGCAGTACTTC. As protein: CASSERTGGVYEQYF. This chain connects TRBV6-1 to TRBJ2-7; 11 bases line up with TRBD1. J lost 3 bases, V lost 2 bases, and 3 bases had no gene match. This CDR3 comprises 15 residues. Germline assignment: CDR1 MNHNS and CDR2 SASEGT.

This clone was counted only a few times. V usage is TRBV28 and J usage is TRBJ2-7, with 9 bases aligning to TRBD1. Germline trimming cut 5 bases from V and 3 bases from J; bases unmatched to any gene: 5. The CDR3 extends over 14 amino acids. The germline V gene has CDR1 MDHEN and CDR2 SYDVKM. DNA of the CDR3: TGTGCCAGCAGTGGGGACAGGGCTGGCTACGAGCAGTACTTC. This codes for CASSGDRAGYEQYF. The whole variable domain, remainder taken from reference TRBV28 and TRBJ2-7, is DVKVTQSSRYLVKRTGEKVFLECVQDMDHENMFWYRQDPGLGLRLIYFSYDVKMKEKGDIPEGYSVSREKKERFSLILESASTNQTSMYLCASSGDRAGYEQYFGPGTRLTVT.

The gene calls are TRBV29-1 and TRBJ1-1; D uncertain. Germline lookup yields CDR1 SQVTM and CDR2 ANQGSEA. Deletions cut 3 bases from V and 5 bases from J, with 7 bases between. The CDR3 is 11 residues long. Here the CDR3 DNA reads TGCAGCGTTGACGGCGGGACTGAAGCTTTCTTT. This encodes CSVDGGTEAFF.

This rearrangement joins TRBV4-3 to TRBJ2-3; no clear D. The germline V gene has CDR1 LGHNA and CDR2 YSLEER. The ends were cut back, 0 bases at V and 2 bases at J, with 6 bases in the middle. The CDR3 contains 14 residues. The CDR3: CASSQDYNTDTQYF. CDR3 nucleotide sequence: TGCGCCAGCAGCCAAGACTACAACACAGATACGCAGTATTTT.

Note on this clone: A junction end diverges from the germline sequence, so it may reflect a read error. The gene calls are TRBV16 and TRBJ2-7; D not certain. The CDR3 length is 16 residues. Germline CDR1 KGHSY, CDR2 FQNENV. CDR3 sequence: CASSESDSTGNYEQYF. The CDR3 nucleotides are TGTGCCAGCAGCGAATCGGATTCCACTGGGAACTACGAGCAGTACTTC.

The DNA for the CDR3 is TGTGCCAGCAGTGGAAATGGTCTCTACGAGCAGTACTTC. Translating it yields CASSGNGLYEQYF. This rearrangement joins TRBV6-1 to TRBJ2-7; D remains unclear. The germline CDR1 and CDR2 sequences are MNHNS and SASEGT. The CDR3 is 13 residues long. V was pared by 4 bases and J by 3 bases, with 10 bases between.

The chain employs TRBV2 and TRBJ2-3, with 8 bases that match TRBD1. V lost 4 bases, J lost 6 bases, and 6 bases stayed unmatched. Germline CDR1 reads SNHLY; CDR2 reads FYNNEI. The CDR3 has 14 amino acids. CDR3 residues: CASSVTGGPDTQYF. The CDR3 bases are TGTGCCAGCAGTGTTACAGGGGGGCCGGATACGCAGTATTTT.

V gene TRBV27 combines with J gene TRBJ2-3, with a weak D call TRBD1 (6 bases). Germline CDR1 and CDR2: MNHEY and SMNVEV (reference sequence). This CDR3 has 17 residues. V lost 5 bases and J lost 0, with 18 bases in between. DNA of the CDR3: TGTGCCAGCAGTCCGAGCCCCAGGGGCCCTAGCACAGATACGCAGTATTTT. Protein: CASSPSPRGPSTDTQYF.

This chain uses TRBV12-1 with TRBJ2-2. TRBV12-1 is marked as a pseudogene. The CDR3 contains 16 residues. CDR3 amino acids: CASIAEGTQNTGELFF. The CDR3 DNA reads as TGTGCCAGCATCGCGGAGGGGACACAAAACACCGGGGAGCTGTTTTTT.

The J gene is TRBJ2-7, the V gene TRBV19; D possibly uses TRBD1 or TRBD2 (5 bases each). This CDR3 region has 15 residues. V shed 4 bases and J shed 0 bases, with 13 bases lying between them. Per the germline V gene, CDR1 is LNHDA and CDR2 is SQIVND (reference sequence). In DNA, the CDR3 is TGTGCCAGTAGTAACCTGGGACGGCGCTCCTACGAGCAGTACTTC. It codes for CASSNLGRRSYEQYF.